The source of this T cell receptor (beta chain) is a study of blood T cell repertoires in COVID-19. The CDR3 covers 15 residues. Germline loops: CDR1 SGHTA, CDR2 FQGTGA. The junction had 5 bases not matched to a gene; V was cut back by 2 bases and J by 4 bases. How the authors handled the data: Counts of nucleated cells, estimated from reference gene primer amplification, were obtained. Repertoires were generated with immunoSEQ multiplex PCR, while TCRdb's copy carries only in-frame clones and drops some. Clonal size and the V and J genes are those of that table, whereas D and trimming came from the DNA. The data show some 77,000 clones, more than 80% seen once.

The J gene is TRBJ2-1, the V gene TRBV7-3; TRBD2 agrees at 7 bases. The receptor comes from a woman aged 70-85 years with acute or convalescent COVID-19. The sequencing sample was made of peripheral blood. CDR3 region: CASSLGGSGYNEQFF. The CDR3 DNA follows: TGTGCCAGCAGCTTAGGGGGTAGCGGGTACAATGAGCAGTTCTTC.